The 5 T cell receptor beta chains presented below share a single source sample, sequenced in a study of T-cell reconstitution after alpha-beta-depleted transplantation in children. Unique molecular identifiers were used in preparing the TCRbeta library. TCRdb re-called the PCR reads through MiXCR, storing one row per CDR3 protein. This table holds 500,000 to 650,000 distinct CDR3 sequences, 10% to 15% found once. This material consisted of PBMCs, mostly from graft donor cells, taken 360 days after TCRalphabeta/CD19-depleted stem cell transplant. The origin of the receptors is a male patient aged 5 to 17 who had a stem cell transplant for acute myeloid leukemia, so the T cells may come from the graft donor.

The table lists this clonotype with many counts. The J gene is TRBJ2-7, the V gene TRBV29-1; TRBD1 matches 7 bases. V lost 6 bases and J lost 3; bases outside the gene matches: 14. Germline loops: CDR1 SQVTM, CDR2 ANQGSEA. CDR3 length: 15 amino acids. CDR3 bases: TGCAGCGTCCCGCCTAGACAGGGAAGAGTCTACGAGCAGTACGTC. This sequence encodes CSVPPRQGRVYEQYV.

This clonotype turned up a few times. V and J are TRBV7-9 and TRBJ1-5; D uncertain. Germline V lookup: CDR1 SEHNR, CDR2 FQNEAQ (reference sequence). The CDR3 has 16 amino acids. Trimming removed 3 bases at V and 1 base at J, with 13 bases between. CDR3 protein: CASSFGTPWSNQPQHF. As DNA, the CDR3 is TGTGCCAGCAGCTTTGGCACCCCCTGGAGCAATCAGCCCCAGCATTTT. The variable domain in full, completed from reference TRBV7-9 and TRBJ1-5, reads DTGVSQNPRHKITKRGQNVTFRCDPISEHNRLYWYRQTLGQGPEFLTYFQNEAQLEKSRLLSDRFSAERPKGSFSTLEIQRTEQGDSAMYLCASSFGTPWSNQPQHFGDGTRLSIL.

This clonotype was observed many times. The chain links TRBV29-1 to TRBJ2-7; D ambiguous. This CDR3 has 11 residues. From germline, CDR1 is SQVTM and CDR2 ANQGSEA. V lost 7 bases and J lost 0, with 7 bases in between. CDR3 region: CSANLSYEQYF. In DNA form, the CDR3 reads TGCAGCGCGAATCTCTCCTACGAGCAGTACTTC.

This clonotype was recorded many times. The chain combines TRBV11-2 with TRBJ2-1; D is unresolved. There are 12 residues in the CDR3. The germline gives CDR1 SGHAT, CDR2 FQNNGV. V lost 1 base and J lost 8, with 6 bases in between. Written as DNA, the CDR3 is TGTGCCAGCAGCTTAGCCCTAGATGAGCAGTTCTTC. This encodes CASSLALDEQFF.

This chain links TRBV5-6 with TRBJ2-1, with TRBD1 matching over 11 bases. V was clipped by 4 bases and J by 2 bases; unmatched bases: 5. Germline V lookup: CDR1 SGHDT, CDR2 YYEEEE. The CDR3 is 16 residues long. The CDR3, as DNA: TGTGCCAGCAGCAGGGACAGGGGGATGACCTACAATGAGCAGTTCTTC. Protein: CASSRDRGMTYNEQFF.